This T cell receptor (beta chain) derives from a study of spatial heterogeneity in lung cancer. This sample's time point: sample taken at primary tumor resection. Whole-study findings and limits: Tumor mutation counts were tracked by expanded intratumoral alpha and beta TCR counts.

This clonotype was counted between two and nine times. As yet, its antigen is unknown. From the 5' RACE reads, TCRdb called clonotypes with MiXCR, one entry per CDR3 protein. The sample gives about 800 distinct CDR3 sequences, about a sixth of which show up once; around 25% is in the top ten. The specimen was lung tumor tissue, collected at surgery. The TCR comes from a female donor with early-stage non-small cell lung cancer.

DNA of the CDR3: TGTGCCAGCAATTCCCGGGACAGCGGGTACAATGAGCAGTTCTTC. As protein: CASNSRDSGYNEQFF. The V and J genes are TRBV28 and TRBJ2-1; possibly TRBD1 for D (7 bases). There are 15 residues in the CDR3. Germline CDR1 MDHEN, CDR2 SYDVKM. The V and J ends lost 7 bases and 4 bases respectively, with 17 bases between them.